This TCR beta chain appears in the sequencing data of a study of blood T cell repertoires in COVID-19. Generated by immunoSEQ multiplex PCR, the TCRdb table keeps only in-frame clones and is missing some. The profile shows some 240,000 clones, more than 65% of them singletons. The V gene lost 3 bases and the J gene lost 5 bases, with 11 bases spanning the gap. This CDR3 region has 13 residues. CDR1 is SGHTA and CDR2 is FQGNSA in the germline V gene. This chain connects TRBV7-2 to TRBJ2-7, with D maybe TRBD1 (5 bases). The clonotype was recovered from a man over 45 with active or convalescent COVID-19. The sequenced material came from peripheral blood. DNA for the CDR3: TGTGCCAGCAGCTTGGGGCTAGGGGACGAGCAGTACTTC. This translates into CASSLGLGDEQYF.